These T cell receptor beta chains were read from a single sample in a study of blood T cells in healthy people across ages. TCRdb recomputed calls from the 5' RACE reads with MiXCR, one row per CDR3 protein. In the table there are fewer than 2,000,000 distinct CDR3 sequences, approximately 40% of which are singletons. Input material: blood. Source of these receptors: a human donor in good health. Each CDR3 is given with its conserved first and last residue. Fields, in order: J gene, V gene, clone size, D gene, CDR3 protein, CDR3 DNA. D genes are given only for firm matches. Clone size is given for some rows only: seen once, a few or many times, or a class if the clone is expanded.

J gene: TRBJ1-2
V gene: TRBV29-1
clone size: few
D gene: NA
CDR3 protein: CSALPLTGGGYTF
CDR3 DNA: TGCAGCGCCCTCCCTTTGACGGGGGGTGGCTACACCTTC

J gene: TRBJ2-7
V gene: TRBV6-1
clone size: NA
D gene: TRBD2
CDR3 protein: CASSDQTSGPYEQYF
CDR3 DNA: TGTGCCAGCAGTGATCAGACTAGCGGACCCTACGAGCAGTACTTC

J gene: TRBJ2-1
V gene: TRBV7-9
clone size: NA
D gene: TRBD1
CDR3 protein: CASSPPRGLYNGQFF
CDR3 DNA: TGTGCCAGCAGCCCCCCTAGGGGGCTTTACAATGGGCAGTTCTTC

J gene: TRBJ1-2
V gene: TRBV20-1
clone size: NA
D gene: NA
CDR3 protein: CSARDRRQAYGYTF
CDR3 DNA: TGCAGTGCTAGAGATAGACGACAGGCCTATGGCTACACCTTC

J gene: TRBJ1-4
V gene: TRBV5-6
clone size: NA
D gene: NA
CDR3 protein: CASSRRREPTNEKLFF
CDR3 DNA: TGTGCCAGCAGCCGACGGAGGGAACCAACTAATGAAAAACTGTTTTTT

J gene: TRBJ1-4
V gene: TRBV4-2
clone size: NA
D gene: NA
CDR3 protein: CASSSGGWLFF
CDR3 DNA: TGTGCCAGCAGCAGTGGAGGTTGGCTGTTTTTT

J gene: TRBJ2-1
V gene: TRBV10-3
clone size: few
D gene: NA
CDR3 protein: CAISESHKGNNEQFF
CDR3 DNA: TGTGCCATCAGTGAGTCTCACAAAGGGAACAATGAGCAGTTCTTC

J gene: TRBJ2-1
V gene: TRBV3-1
clone size: NA
D gene: NA
CDR3 protein: CASSQGPRVYNEQFF
CDR3 DNA: TGTGCCAGCAGCCAAGGGCCCCGGGTCTACAATGAGCAGTTCTTC

J gene: TRBJ2-4
V gene: TRBV6-2/TRBV6-3
clone size: NA
D gene: NA
CDR3 protein: CATRTAKNIQYF
CDR3 DNA: TGTGCCACTAGGACAGCCAAAAACATTCAGTACTTC

J gene: TRBJ2-5
V gene: TRBV5-8
clone size: NA
D gene: NA
CDR3 protein: CASSIRQTVWETQYF
CDR3 DNA: TGTGCCAGCAGCATACGACAGACTGTTTGGGAGACCCAGTACTTC

J gene: TRBJ1-1
V gene: TRBV12-3/TRBV12-4
clone size: NA
D gene: TRBD1
CDR3 protein: CAIRTGGEAFF
CDR3 DNA: TGTGCCATCCGGACAGGGGGTGAAGCTTTCTTT

J gene: TRBJ2-3
V gene: TRBV3-1
clone size: NA
D gene: TRBD2
CDR3 protein: CASSQDVWGSGGGYTQYF
CDR3 DNA: TGTGCCAGCAGCCAAGATGTCTGGGGTAGCGGGGGCGGGTATACGCAGTATTTT

J gene: TRBJ2-3
V gene: TRBV7-8
clone size: few
D gene: NA
CDR3 protein: CASSVRGYPDTQYF
CDR3 DNA: TGTGCCAGCAGCGTCAGGGGTTACCCAGATACGCAGTATTTT

J gene: TRBJ2-5
V gene: TRBV5-5
clone size: NA
D gene: TRBD1
CDR3 protein: CASSLFGDREETQYF
CDR3 DNA: TGTGCCAGCAGCTTGTTTGGAGACAGGGAAGAGACCCAGTACTTC

J gene: TRBJ1-2
V gene: TRBV6-6
clone size: NA
D gene: NA
CDR3 protein: CASSYEDRLYGYTF
CDR3 DNA: TGTGCCAGCAGTTACGAAGACAGGCTCTATGGCTACACCTTC

J gene: TRBJ1-1
V gene: TRBV4-1
clone size: NA
D gene: TRBD1
CDR3 protein: CASSPGTAQDLEAFF
CDR3 DNA: TGCGCCAGCAGCCCGGGGACAGCACAGGACCTAGAAGCTTTCTTT

J gene: TRBJ2-1
V gene: TRBV20-1
clone size: NA
D gene: NA
CDR3 protein: CSARDVGETQFF
CDR3 DNA: TGCAGTGCTAGGGACGTGGGGGAGACCCAGTTCTTC

J gene: TRBJ2-7
V gene: TRBV10-3
clone size: once
D gene: NA
CDR3 protein: CAISEPGGGAPYEQYF
CDR3 DNA: TGTGCCATCAGTGAGCCAGGAGGGGGGGCACCCTACGAGCAGTACTTC

J gene: TRBJ2-3
V gene: TRBV28
clone size: few
D gene: TRBD1
CDR3 protein: CASSFKGGPRDTQYF
CDR3 DNA: TGTGCCAGCAGTTTCAAAGGGGGCCCGAGAGATACGCAGTATTTT

J gene: TRBJ2-7
V gene: TRBV12-3/TRBV12-4
clone size: few
D gene: NA
CDR3 protein: CASKSYRGSYEQYF
CDR3 DNA: TGTGCCAGCAAAAGTTATCGGGGCTCCTACGAGCAGTACTTC

J gene: TRBJ1-2
V gene: TRBV20-1
clone size: NA
D gene: NA
CDR3 protein: CSARDRGYGGYTF
CDR3 DNA: TGCAGTGCTAGAGATCGAGGTTACGGTGGCTACACCTTC

J gene: TRBJ2-1
V gene: TRBV6-5
clone size: NA
D gene: NA
CDR3 protein: CASSFDDNEQFF
CDR3 DNA: TGTGCCAGCAGTTTTGATGACAATGAGCAGTTCTTC

J gene: TRBJ1-1
V gene: TRBV6-6
clone size: NA
D gene: TRBD1
CDR3 protein: CASSPDDRAPVNTEAFF
CDR3 DNA: TGTGCCAGCAGTCCCGATGACAGGGCCCCTGTTAACACTGAAGCTTTCTTT

J gene: TRBJ2-3
V gene: TRBV24-1
clone size: few
D gene: NA
CDR3 protein: CATSVSRALNTDTQYF
CDR3 DNA: TGTGCCACCAGTGTGAGCAGGGCCCTTAACACAGATACGCAGTATTTT

J gene: TRBJ1-5
V gene: TRBV7-8
clone size: NA
D gene: NA
CDR3 protein: CASSPRDIYQPQHF
CDR3 DNA: TGTGCCAGCAGCCCTCGGGACATCTATCAGCCCCAGCATTTT

J gene: TRBJ2-7
V gene: TRBV25-1
clone size: NA
D gene: NA
CDR3 protein: CTSSEWPGGNDEQYF
CDR3 DNA: TGTACCAGCAGTGAATGGCCCGGGGGCAACGACGAGCAGTACTTC

J gene: TRBJ2-3
V gene: TRBV3-1
clone size: NA
D gene: TRBD2
CDR3 protein: CASSQRMPGGRDTQYF
CDR3 DNA: TGTGCCAGCAGCCAAAGGATGCCCGGGGGGAGGGATACGCAGTATTTT

J gene: TRBJ1-1
V gene: TRBV5-1
clone size: NA
D gene: NA
CDR3 protein: CATRAEGFTEAFF
CDR3 DNA: TGCGCCACCAGGGCGGAAGGGTTCACTGAAGCTTTCTTT

J gene: TRBJ2-3
V gene: TRBV6-5
clone size: NA
D gene: NA
CDR3 protein: CASIPGVSYTDTQYF
CDR3 DNA: TGTGCCAGCATCCCCGGGGTTAGCTACACAGATACGCAGTATTTT

J gene: TRBJ2-5
V gene: TRBV4-3
clone size: NA
D gene: TRBD1
CDR3 protein: CASSQARDRVIQYF
CDR3 DNA: TGCGCCAGCAGCCAAGCTAGGGACAGGGTGATCCAGTACTTC

J gene: TRBJ1-1
V gene: TRBV5-1
clone size: many
D gene: NA
CDR3 protein: CASSLVAIRGTEAFF
CDR3 DNA: TGCGCCAGCAGCTTGGTCGCCATAAGGGGCACTGAAGCTTTCTTT

J gene: TRBJ2-6
V gene: TRBV7-3
clone size: once
D gene: TRBD1
CDR3 protein: CTSSLNDRVGANVLTF
CDR3 DNA: TGTACCAGCAGCTTAAACGACAGGGTCGGGGCCAACGTCCTGACTTTC

J gene: TRBJ2-7
V gene: TRBV29-1
clone size: few
D gene: TRBD1
CDR3 protein: CSVAQTGTGSYEQYF
CDR3 DNA: TGCAGCGTTGCACAAACCGGGACAGGCTCCTACGAGCAGTACTTC